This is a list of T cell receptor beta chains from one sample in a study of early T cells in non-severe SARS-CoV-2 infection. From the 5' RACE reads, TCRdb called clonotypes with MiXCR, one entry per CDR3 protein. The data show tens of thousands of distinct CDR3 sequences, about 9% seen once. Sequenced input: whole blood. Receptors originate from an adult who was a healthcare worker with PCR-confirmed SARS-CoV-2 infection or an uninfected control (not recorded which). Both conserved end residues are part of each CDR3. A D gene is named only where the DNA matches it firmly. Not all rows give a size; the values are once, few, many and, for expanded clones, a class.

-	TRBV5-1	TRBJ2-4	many	TGCGCCAGCAGTCCCACAGGACGTTCGTTAGGCATTCAGTACTTC	CASSPTGRSLGIQYF
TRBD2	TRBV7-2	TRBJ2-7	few	TGTGCCAGCAGCCCCGGGAGGGGCCTGGAGCAGTACTTC	CASSPGRGLEQYF
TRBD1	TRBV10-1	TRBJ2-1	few	TGCGCCAGCAGCAGGACAGGGGAAGATGAGCAGTTCTTC	CASSRTGEDEQFF
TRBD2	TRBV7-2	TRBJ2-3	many	TGTGCCAGCAGCTTAGGACTAGCGGGGGGCCCAGATACGCAGTATTTT	CASSLGLAGGPDTQYF
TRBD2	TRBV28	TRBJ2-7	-	TGTGCCAGCAGTCCTACTAGCGGGAGACCAGCCGAGCAGTACTTC	CASSPTSGRPAEQYF
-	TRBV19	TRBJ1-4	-	TGTGCCAGTAGACCGGGACGTTTTAATGAAAAACTGTTTTTT	CASRPGRFNEKLFF
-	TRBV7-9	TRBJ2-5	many	TGTGCCAGCAGCTCGGAGACCCAGTACTTC	CASSSETQYF
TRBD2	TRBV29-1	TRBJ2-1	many	TGCAGCGGGATAGCGGGGGTAGGGAATGAGCAGTTCTTC	CSGIAGVGNEQFF
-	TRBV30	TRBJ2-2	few	TGTGCCTGGAGTTTTGTGGGTCCCGGGGAGCTGTTTTTT	CAWSFVGPGELFF
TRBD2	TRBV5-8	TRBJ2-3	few	TGTGCCAGCAGTTTTAGCGGGGGTGCAGATACGCAGTATTTT	CASSFSGGADTQYF
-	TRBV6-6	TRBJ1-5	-	TGTGCCAGCTGGGGGCAAGTGGACAATCAGCCCCAGCATTTT	CASWGQVDNQPQHF
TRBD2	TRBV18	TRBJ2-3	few	TGTGCCAGCTCACCAGGACTAGATAGCACAGATACGCAGTATTTT	CASSPGLDSTDTQYF
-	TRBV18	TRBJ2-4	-	TGTGCCAGCTCACCAGGGAGAGAAAGCATTCAGTACTTC	CASSPGRESIQYF
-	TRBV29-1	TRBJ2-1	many	TGCAGCGCTCCCGACCCGACGGGTGAGCAGTTCTTC	CSAPDPTGEQFF
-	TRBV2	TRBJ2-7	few	TGTGCCAGCAGAACAGACTCCTACGAGCAGTACTTC	CASRTDSYEQYF
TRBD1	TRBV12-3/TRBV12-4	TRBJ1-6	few	TGTGCCAGCAGTTTCCGGGACAGAGGATCACCCCTCCACTTT	CASSFRDRGSPLHF
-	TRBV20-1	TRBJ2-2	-	TGCAGTGCTAGAGACCACGCAGGGGATCCCACCGGGGAGCTGTTTTTT	CSARDHAGDPTGELFF
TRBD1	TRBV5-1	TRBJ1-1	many	TGCGCCAGCAGGGAAAACCGACAGGGGAACACTGAAGCTTTCTTT	CASRENRQGNTEAFF
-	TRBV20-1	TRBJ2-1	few	TGCAGTGCTAGAGTTTTTGACCGGGACCGCGTGTTCTTC	CSARVFDRDRVFF
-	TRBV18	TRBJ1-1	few	TGTGCCAGCTCACCCCGGGCCTCGAACACTGAAGCTTTCTTT	CASSPRASNTEAFF
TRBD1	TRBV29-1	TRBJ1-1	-	TGCAGCGTTGATCTAGGACAGGGTAATACTGAAGCTTTCTTT	CSVDLGQGNTEAFF
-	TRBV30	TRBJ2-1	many	TGTGCCTGGAGTTCACGGGGAGGGGGATTGATCCGCAATGAGCAGTTCTTC	CAWSSRGGGLIRNEQFF
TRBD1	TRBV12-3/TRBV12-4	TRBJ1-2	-	TGTGCCAGCATCACCCTTAGACAGGGGGCAGGGGGCTACACCTTC	CASITLRQGAGGYTF
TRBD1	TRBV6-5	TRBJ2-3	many	TGTGCCAGCAGTTATTCGGGACAGGGGATAGATACGCAGTATTTT	CASSYSGQGIDTQYF
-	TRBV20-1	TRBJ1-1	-	TGCAGTGCTAGAGATCGGGCAGTGGGCTTGAACACTGAAGCTTTCTTT	CSARDRAVGLNTEAFF
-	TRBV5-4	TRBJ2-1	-	TGTGCCAGCACAACTAGTAAGACGATCAATGAGCAGTTCTTC	CASTTSKTINEQFF
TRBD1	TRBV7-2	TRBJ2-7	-	TGTGCCAGCAGCTGGGACAGGGGGTGGTACGAGCAGTACTTC	CASSWDRGWYEQYF
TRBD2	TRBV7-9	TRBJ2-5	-	TGTGCCAGCAGTAGGGAGGGGGAGACCCAGTACTTC	CASSREGETQYF
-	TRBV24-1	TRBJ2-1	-	TGTGCCACCAGTGATTCGAGCTGGTTCTTC	CATSDSSWFF
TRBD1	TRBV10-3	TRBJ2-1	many	TGTGCCATCAGCGGGACAGCTTACAATGAGCAGTTCTTC	CAISGTAYNEQFF
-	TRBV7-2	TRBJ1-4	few	TGTGCCAGCAGCTTATTAGGGGGACCTAATGAAAAACTGTTTTTT	CASSLLGGPNEKLFF
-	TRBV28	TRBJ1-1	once	TGTGCCAGCAGTTTTGGGGGGATGAACACTGAAGCTTTCTTT	CASSFGGMNTEAFF
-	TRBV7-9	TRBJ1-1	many	TGTGCCAGCAGTTTCTCGGAACAAGCCCTCGGCACTGAAGCTTTCTTT	CASSFSEQALGTEAFF
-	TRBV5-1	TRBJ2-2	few	TGCGCCAGCAGCTTGGGTACCCAGAACACCGGGGAGCTGTTTTTT	CASSLGTQNTGELFF
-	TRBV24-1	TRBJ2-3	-	TGTGCCACCAGTGGCATCACTCCCGGGGGCGGAGATACGCAGTATTTT	CATSGITPGGGDTQYF
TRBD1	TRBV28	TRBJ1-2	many	TGTGCCAGCCGTAGGACAGGGGGCGATAATAACTATGGCTACACCTTC	CASRRTGGDNNYGYTF
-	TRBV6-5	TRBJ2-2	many	TGTGCCAGCTCGGTGGGGGGCCCCGGGGAGCTGTTTTTT	CASSVGGPGELFF
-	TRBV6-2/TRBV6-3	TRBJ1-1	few	TGTGCCAGCAGTTACCGCCCAGGGTTTGGCACTGAAGCTTTCTTT	CASSYRPGFGTEAFF
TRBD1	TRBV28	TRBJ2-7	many	TGTGCCAGCAGTTTGTCCCGACAGGGGTCCTACGAGCAGTACTTC	CASSLSRQGSYEQYF
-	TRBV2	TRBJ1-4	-	TGTGCCAGCAGTGTAAGACGGAGTGAAAAACTGTTTTTT	CASSVRRSEKLFF
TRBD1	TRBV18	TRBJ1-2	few	TGTGCCAGCTCACCACCGGGACAGAAAAACTATGGCTACACCTTC	CASSPPGQKNYGYTF
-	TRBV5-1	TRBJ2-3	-	TGCGCCAGCAGCGAGGCCGGGACCTCCACAGATACGCAGTATTTT	CASSEAGTSTDTQYF
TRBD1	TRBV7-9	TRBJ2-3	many	TGTGCCAGCAGCGCGACAGGGTACACGCAGTATTTT	CASSATGYTQYF